Listed below are T cell receptor beta chains from one sample, sequenced in a study of T-cell reconstitution after alpha-beta-depleted transplantation in children. TCRdb itself ran the PCR reads through MiXCR, one entry per CDR3 protein. The sample shows some 150,000 distinct CDR3 sequences, about 9% of them seen only once. The sample was PBMCs, mostly from graft donor cells, taken 180 days after TCRalphabeta/CD19-depleted stem cell transplant. The receptors derive from a female patient aged 2 to 10 who had a stem cell transplant for congenital amegakaryocytic thrombocytopenia, so the T cells may come from the graft donor. Both conserved end residues are part of each CDR3. D genes are given only for firm matches. Clone size is given for some rows only: seen once, a few or many times, or a class if the clone is expanded.

cdr3_aa cdr3_nt j_call clone_size d_call v_call
CASSLFGVTPYNEQFF TGTGCCAGCAGCTTATTCGGGGTGACACCTTACAATGAGCAGTTCTTC TRBJ2-1 . . TRBV7-9
CSARTGTVQETQYF TGCAGTGCTAGGACCGGGACAGTGCAAGAGACCCAGTACTTC TRBJ2-5 few TRBD1 TRBV20-1
CASSKNVRTGGRHGYTF TGTGCCAGCAGCAAGAATGTTAGGACAGGGGGTCGACATGGCTACACCTTC TRBJ1-2 many . TRBV21-1
CATSRELAGAGEKLFF TGTGCCACCAGCAGAGAGTTGGCAGGGGCCGGTGAAAAACTGTTTTTT TRBJ1-4 . . TRBV15
CASSPGLQQFF TGTGCCAGCAGTCCGGGTCTTCAGCAGTTCTTC TRBJ2-1 . . TRBV6-2/TRBV6-3
CASKEYYNEQFF TGTGCCAGCAAGGAATACTACAATGAGCAGTTCTTC TRBJ2-1 . . TRBV2
CASMPGMNTEAFF TGCGCCAGCATGCCGGGGATGAACACTGAAGCTTTCTTT TRBJ1-1 many . TRBV5-1
CASSLLLTPPGPQHF TGTGCCAGCAGTTTGCTCCTGACTCCTCCGGGGCCCCAGCATTTT TRBJ1-5 few . TRBV28
CASSVVVSGSVHEQYF TGTGCCAGCAGCGTAGTAGTCAGCGGGAGCGTCCACGAGCAGTACTTC TRBJ2-7 many TRBD2 TRBV9
CASSLELSMAETQYF TGTGCCAGCAGCTTAGAATTGTCGATGGCGGAGACCCAGTACTTC TRBJ2-5 . . TRBV7-9
CSATSGNEQYF TGCAGTGCTACAAGCGGGAACGAGCAGTACTTC TRBJ2-7 many TRBD2 TRBV20-1
CATSRDSARFHSSTDTQYF TGTGCCACCAGCAGAGATTCCGCCAGGTTCCACTCTAGCACAGATACGCAGTATTTT TRBJ2-3 many . TRBV15
CARAGQPQHF TGTGCTCGAGCAGGTCAGCCCCAGCATTTT TRBJ1-5 many . TRBV10-3
CASSQDLSPRGSWETQYF TGCGCCAGCAGCCAAGATCTTTCGCCCCGGGGGTCTTGGGAGACCCAGTACTTC TRBJ2-5 many . TRBV4-1
CSARDIGAYEQYF TGCAGTGCTAGAGATATAGGTGCTTACGAGCAGTACTTC TRBJ2-7 many . TRBV20-1
CSASPVWAQETQYF TGCAGTGCAAGTCCCGTCTGGGCTCAAGAGACCCAGTACTTC TRBJ2-5 . . TRBV20-1
CASSRLAGNEQFF TGTGCCAGCAGTCGACTAGCGGGAAATGAGCAGTTCTTC TRBJ2-1 . TRBD2 TRBV27